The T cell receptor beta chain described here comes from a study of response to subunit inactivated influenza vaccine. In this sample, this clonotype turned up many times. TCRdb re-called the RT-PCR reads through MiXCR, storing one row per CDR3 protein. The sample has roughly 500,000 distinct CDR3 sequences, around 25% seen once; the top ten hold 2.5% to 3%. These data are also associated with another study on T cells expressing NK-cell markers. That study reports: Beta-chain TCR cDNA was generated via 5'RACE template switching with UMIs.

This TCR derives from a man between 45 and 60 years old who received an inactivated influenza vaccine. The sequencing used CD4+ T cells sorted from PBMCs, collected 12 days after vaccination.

The CDR3 bases are TGTGCCAGCTCACCTCAGCCGAACACTGAAGCTTTCTTT. Translation: CASSPQPNTEAFF. The chain recombines TRBV18 with TRBJ1-1; no definite D call. From germline, CDR1 is KGHSH and CDR2 LQKENI. Trimming left V 3 bases short and J 1 base short, with 6 bases between. The CDR3 runs to 13 residues.